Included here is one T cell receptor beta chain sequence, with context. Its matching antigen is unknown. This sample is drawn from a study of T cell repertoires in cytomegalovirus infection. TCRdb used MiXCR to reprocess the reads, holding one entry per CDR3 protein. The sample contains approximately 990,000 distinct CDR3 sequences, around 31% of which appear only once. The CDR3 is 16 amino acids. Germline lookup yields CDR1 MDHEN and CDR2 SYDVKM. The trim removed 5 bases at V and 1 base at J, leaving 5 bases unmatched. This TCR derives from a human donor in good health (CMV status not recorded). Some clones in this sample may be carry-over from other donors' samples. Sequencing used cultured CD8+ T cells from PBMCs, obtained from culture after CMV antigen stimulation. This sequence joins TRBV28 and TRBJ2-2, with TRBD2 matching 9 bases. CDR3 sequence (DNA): TGTGCCAGCAGTCCAGCGGGGGGCTTGAACACCGGGGAGCTGTTTTTT. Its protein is CASSPAGGLNTGELFF.